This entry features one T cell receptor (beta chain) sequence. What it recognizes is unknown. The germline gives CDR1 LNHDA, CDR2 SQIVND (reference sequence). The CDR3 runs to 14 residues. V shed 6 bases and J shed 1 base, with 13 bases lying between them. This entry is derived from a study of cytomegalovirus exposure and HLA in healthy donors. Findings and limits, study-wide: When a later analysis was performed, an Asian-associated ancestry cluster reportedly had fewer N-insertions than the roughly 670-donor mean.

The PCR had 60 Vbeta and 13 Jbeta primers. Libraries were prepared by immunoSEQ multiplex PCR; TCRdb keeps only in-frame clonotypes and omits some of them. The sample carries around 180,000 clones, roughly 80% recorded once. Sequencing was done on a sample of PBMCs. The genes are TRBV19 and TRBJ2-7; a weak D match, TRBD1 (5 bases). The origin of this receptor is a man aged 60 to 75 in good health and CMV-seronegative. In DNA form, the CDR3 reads TGTGCCAGTAGACCTCAGACAGATTCCTACGAGCAGTACTTC. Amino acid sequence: CASRPQTDSYEQYF.